This T cell receptor beta chain emerged from a study of T cells after yellow fever vaccination. TCRdb ran MiXCR on the 5' RACE reads and lists one entry per CDR3 protein. Of 250,000 to 300,000 distinct CDR3 sequences listed, around 4.9% are singletons. CDR3 length: 17 amino acids. V lost 3 bases to trimming and J lost 2 bases; unmatched junction nucleotides: 7. Germline V CDR1 and CDR2: SGHTA, FQGTGA. This rearrangement joins TRBV7-3 to TRBJ2-2, with 9 bases aligning to TRBD2. This clonotype originated in a man younger than 35 who received the YFV17D yellow fever vaccine. The sequencing here drew on CD4+ T cells sorted from PBMCs, taken on the day of the yellow fever booster vaccination. The CDR3 sequence is CASSFRASGVNTGELFF. CDR3 nucleotide sequence: TGTGCCAGCAGCTTCAGGGCTAGCGGGGTCAACACCGGGGAGCTGTTTTTT.